This is a list of T cell receptor beta chains from one sample in a study of blood T cell repertoires in COVID-19. Profiling relied on immunoSEQ multiplex PCR, and the TCRdb table lists in-frame clones only, not all of them. The sample yields a few hundred thousand clones, approximately 83% seen once. The sequencing input was PBMCs or T cells enriched from blood (not recorded which). These receptor sequences come from a man aged 50 to 59 who had recovered from COVID-19. The CDR3 runs from the conserved cysteine through the conserved F or W. D genes are given only for firm matches. Size values are once, few and many counts, or a class for expanded clones, and some rows have none.

>TRBJ2-3|.|.|TRBV14
CASSPLGNTDTQYF
TGTGCCAGCAGCCCACTAGGAAACACAGATACGCAGTATTTT
>TRBJ2-3|.|.|TRBV18
CASSRWGDRTDTQYF
TGTGCCAGCTCACGATGGGGGGACCGCACAGATACGCAGTATTTT
>TRBJ1-3|.|.|TRBV28
CASNSEMASSGNTIYF
TGTGCCAGCAACTCGGAGATGGCGAGCTCTGGAAACACCATATATTTT
>TRBJ2-2|.|once|TRBV20-1
CSASLGAAKTGELFF
TGCAGTGCTAGTCTAGGGGCGGCTAAAACCGGGGAGCTGTTTTTT
>TRBJ2-7|TRBD1|.|TRBV11-3
CASSPGQGYEQYF
TGTGCCAGCAGCCCAGGACAGGGTTACGAGCAGTACTTC
>TRBJ1-1|.|.|TRBV15
CATRATERGQAFF
TGTGCCACCAGAGCAACTGAGCGGGGCCAAGCTTTCTTT
>TRBJ2-1|.|once|TRBV12-5
CASGLVGDSYNEQFF
TGTGCTAGTGGTTTGGTAGGGGATTCCTACAATGAGCAGTTCTTC
>TRBJ2-7|TRBD1|.|TRBV7-3
CASSLAGQGPYEQYF
TGTGCCAGCAGCTTAGCCGGACAGGGGCCCTACGAGCAGTACTTC
>TRBJ1-1|TRBD1|.|TRBV7-9
CASSLVGGRGRTEAFF
TGTGCCAGCAGCTTAGTCGGAGGCAGGGGGCGCACTGAAGCTTTCTTT
>TRBJ2-7|.|.|TRBV11-3
CASSPGLPSYEQYF
TGTGCCAGCAGCCCGGGACTGCCTTCCTACGAGCAGTACTTC
>TRBJ1-1|.|.|TRBV25-1
CASSDLVEAAFF
TGTGCCAGCAGTGACCTGGTCGAGGCGGCTTTCTTT
>TRBJ1-2|TRBD1|.|TRBV6-5
CASSTGGRGYTF
TGTGCCAGCAGTACAGGGGGCAGGGGCTACACCTTC
>TRBJ2-7|TRBD1|few|TRBV3-1/TRBV3-2
CASSQVPTGTERYEQYF
TGTGCCAGCAGCCAAGTCCCCACCGGGACAGAGAGATACGAGCAGTACTTC
>TRBJ2-7|.|.|TRBV6-5
CASSYPRDRTVGEQYF
TGTGCCAGCAGTTACCCCAGGGATCGGACGGTAGGCGAGCAGTACTTC
>TRBJ1-4|TRBD1|few|TRBV5-1
CASRNNRGRRGEKLFF
TGCGCCAGCAGGAACAACAGGGGGCGTCGAGGTGAAAAACTGTTTTTT
>TRBJ1-5|TRBD1|once|TRBV27
CASSPGTGNQPQHF
TGTGCCAGCAGTCCCGGGACAGGCAATCAGCCCCAGCATTTT
>TRBJ2-5|.|.|TRBV10-2
CASSESYRETQYF
TGCGCCAGCAGTGAGTCCTACAGGGAGACCCAGTACTTC
>TRBJ2-5|TRBD2|.|TRBV9
CASSVEGGGGKASGSHGQETQYF
TGTGCCAGCAGCGTAGAGGGGGGAGGGGGTAAGGCTAGCGGGAGCCACGGCCAAGAGACCCAGTACTTC
>TRBJ2-7|TRBD1|.|TRBV11-3
CASSFGQGTYEQYF
TGTGCCAGCAGCTTCGGACAGGGAACCTACGAGCAGTACTTC
>TRBJ2-7|TRBD2|.|TRBV6-2/TRBV6-3
CASSPYAGLWREGSYEQYF
TGTGCCAGCAGCCCATATGCGGGGTTGTGGCGGGAGGGGTCCTACGAGCAGTACTTC
>TRBJ1-1|.|.|TRBV10-3
CAITGEGSRDTEAFF
TGTGCCATCACGGGGGAGGGGTCGCGGGACACTGAAGCTTTCTTT
>TRBJ2-1|.|many|TRBV11-2
CASSLEALSRSYNEQFF
TGTGCCAGCAGCTTAGAGGCCTTATCTCGCTCCTACAATGAGCAGTTCTTC
>TRBJ2-7|.|.|TRBV6-6
CASRGASYEQYF
TGTGCCAGCCGCGGGGCCTCCTACGAGCAGTACTTC
>TRBJ2-3|.|.|TRBV19
CASRRGDTQYF
TGTGCCAGTAGACGAGGGGATACGCAGTATTTT
>TRBJ2-1|TRBD1|.|TRBV3-1/TRBV3-2
CASSPTGINPFF
TGTGCCAGCAGCCCGACAGGGATAAACCCGTTCTTC
>TRBJ1-4|.|few|TRBV4-1
CASSQDGRGATNEKLFF
TGCGCCAGCAGCCAAGATGGCCGGGGGGCAACTAATGAAAAACTGTTTTTT
>TRBJ2-5|.|.|TRBV9
CASSNFQETQYF
TGTGCCAGCAGCAACTTTCAAGAGACCCAGTACTTC
>TRBJ2-7|TRBD1|.|TRBV7-2
CASSRGTGTGGGEQYF
TGTGCCAGCAGCCGGGGAACCGGGACAGGGGGCGGGGAGCAGTACTTC
>TRBJ1-1|.|few|TRBV20-1
CSGALNRRAFF
TGCAGTGGAGCACTTAACAGACGTGCTTTCTTT
>TRBJ2-3|TRBD2|.|TRBV19
CASSISSGYTDTQYF
TGTGCCAGTAGTATTTCTAGCGGGTACACAGATACGCAGTATTTT
>TRBJ1-1|TRBD1|.|TRBV7-9
CASSSSDRAIIVEAFF
TGTGCCAGCAGCTCGTCCGACAGGGCCATTATCGTTGAAGCTTTCTTT
>TRBJ2-5|.|.|TRBV10-1
CASSEWRGRVLQETQYF
TGCGCCAGCAGTGAGTGGCGGGGCAGGGTGCTCCAAGAGACCCAGTACTTC
>TRBJ2-7|TRBD2|.|TRBV11-2
CASSLELAGAFYEQYF
TGTGCCAGCAGCTTAGAACTAGCGGGGGCATTCTACGAGCAGTACTTC
>TRBJ2-7|.|.|TRBV5-1
CASSSPGLDSSYEQYF
TGCGCCAGCAGCTCCCCTGGACTGGATAGCTCCTACGAGCAGTACTTC
>TRBJ2-2|.|.|TRBV24-1
CATRHGTSNTGELFF
TGTGCCACCAGGCACGGGACATCGAACACCGGGGAGCTGTTTTTT
>TRBJ1-4|TRBD1|.|TRBV5-4
CASSFGGTGKREKLFF
TGTGCCAGCAGCTTCGGGGGGACAGGGAAACGTGAAAAACTGTTTTTT
>TRBJ2-7|TRBD1|.|TRBV10-3
CAISNRGSSYEQYF
TGTGCCATCAGCAACAGGGGGAGCTCCTACGAGCAGTACTTC
>TRBJ1-6|TRBD1|.|TRBV2
CASSAMGQGVGNSPLHF
TGTGCCAGCAGTGCTATGGGACAGGGAGTGGGAAATTCACCCCTCCACTTT
>TRBJ1-6|.|.|TRBV5-4
CASNREMNSPLHF
TGTGCCAGCAACAGGGAGATGAATTCACCCCTCCACTTT
>TRBJ2-7|.|.|TRBV19
CASSMGRGFEQYF
TGTGCCAGTAGTATGGGTCGGGGATTCGAGCAGTACTTC
>TRBJ1-1|TRBD1|.|TRBV29-1
CSVSTGGFEAFF
TGCAGCGTTAGTACAGGGGGCTTTGAAGCTTTCTTT
>TRBJ1-3|TRBD1|.|TRBV7-2
CASSSRGGAGNTIYF
TGTGCCAGCAGCTCTAGAGGGGGCGCTGGAAACACCATATATTTT
>TRBJ2-3|.|.|TRBV11-2
CASSLGHSTDTQYF
TGTGCCAGCAGCTTAGGACATAGCACAGATACGCAGTATTTT
>TRBJ2-7|.|.|TRBV6-5
CASSYSGQTYEQYF
TGTGCCAGCAGTTACTCGGGACAAACCTACGAGCAGTACTTC
>TRBJ2-1|TRBD2|.|TRBV15
CATSRPPGLGGNEQFF
TGTGCCACCAGCAGACCTCCGGGACTAGGAGGGAATGAGCAGTTCTTC